This paragraph covers one T cell receptor (beta chain) sequence. These data come from a study of cytomegalovirus exposure and HLA in healthy donors. Primers: 60 Vbeta forward and 13 Jbeta reverse. The table came from immunoSEQ multiplex PCR; TCRdb's copy has only in-frame clones and leaves some out. The sample yields tens of thousands of clones, about 70% seen once. The CDR3 contains 17 residues. The specimen sequenced was PBMCs. The sequence was obtained from a young man in good health and CMV-seronegative. The V and J genes are TRBV21-1 and TRBJ2-7; the D segment call TRBD1 is taken from the table without a DNA check. TRBV21-1 is flagged as a pseudogene. CDR3 sequence (DNA): TGTGCCAGCAGCAGGGCCCAGGGGACAGGTAAACCCTACGAGCAGTACTTC. Protein sequence: CASSRAQGTGKPYEQYF.